This T cell receptor beta chain was sequenced for a study of T cells in Graves' hyperthyroidism and ophthalmopathy. Overall study context: Once the initial diagnosis was made, peripheral blood was obtained before any treatment.

TCR beta CDR3 regions were amplified from RNA transcripts. The primer set for the first-round RT-PCR of the TCR CDR3 was HTBI. Each CDR3 protein is one row after TCRdb ran MiXCR on the multiplex PCR reads. This sample has a few hundred thousand distinct CDR3 sequences, with about a sixth found just once. The hyperthyroidism was newly diagnosed and had lasted under 2 months; the patients were aged 18 to 65. The study left out patients who had uncontrolled infection, other autoimmune disease, pregnancy or lactation. PBMCs came from more than 9.5 ml fresh peripheral blood. CDR3 length: 18 amino acids. In germline, CDR1 is MNHEY, CDR2 SVGEGT. V lost 6 bases and J 0 bases, leaving 18 bases between the germline ends.

This TCR was sampled from a woman under 30 with Graves' hyperthyroidism. Material for sequencing was blood. The gene calls are TRBV6-2 or TRBV6-3 and TRBJ1-6; D gene ambiguous. CDR3 loop: CASSLTSEGDSYNSPLHF. The CDR3 coding sequence is TGTGCCAGCAGCCTGACTTCTGAGGGTGACTCCTATAATTCACCCCTCCACTTT.